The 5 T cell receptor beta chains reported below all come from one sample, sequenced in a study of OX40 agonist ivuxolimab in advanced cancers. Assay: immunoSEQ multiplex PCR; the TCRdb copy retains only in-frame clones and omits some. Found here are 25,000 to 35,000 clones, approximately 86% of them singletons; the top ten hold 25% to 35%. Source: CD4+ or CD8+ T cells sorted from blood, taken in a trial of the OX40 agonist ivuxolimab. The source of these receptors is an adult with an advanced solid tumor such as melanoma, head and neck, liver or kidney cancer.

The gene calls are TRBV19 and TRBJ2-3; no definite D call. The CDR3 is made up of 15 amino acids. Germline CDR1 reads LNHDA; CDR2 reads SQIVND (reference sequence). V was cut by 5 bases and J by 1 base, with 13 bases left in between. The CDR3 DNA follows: TGTGCCAGTAGTCTCCCTTTATGGGGCACAGATACGCAGTATTTT. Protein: CASSLPLWGTDTQYF.

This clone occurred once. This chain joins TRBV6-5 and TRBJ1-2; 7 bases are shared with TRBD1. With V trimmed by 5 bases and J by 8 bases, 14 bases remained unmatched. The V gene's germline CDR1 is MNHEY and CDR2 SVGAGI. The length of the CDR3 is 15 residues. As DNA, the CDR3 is TGTGCCAGCAGTCAGACAGGGACGATGGGGCTGGGCTACACCTTC. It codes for CASSQTGTMGLGYTF.

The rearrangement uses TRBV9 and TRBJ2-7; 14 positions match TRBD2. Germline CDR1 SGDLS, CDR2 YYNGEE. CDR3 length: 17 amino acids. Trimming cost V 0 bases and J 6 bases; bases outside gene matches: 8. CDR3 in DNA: TGTGCCAGCAGCGTAGCTGGTTTCGGACTAGCGGGAGGCGAGCAGTACTTC. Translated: CASSVAGFGLAGGEQYF.

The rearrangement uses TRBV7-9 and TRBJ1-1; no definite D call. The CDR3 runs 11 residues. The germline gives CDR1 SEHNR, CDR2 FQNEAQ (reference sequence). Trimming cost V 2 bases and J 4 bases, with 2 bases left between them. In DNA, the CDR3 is TGTGCCAGCAGCTTATCCACTGAAGCTTTCTTT. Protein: CASSLSTEAFF.

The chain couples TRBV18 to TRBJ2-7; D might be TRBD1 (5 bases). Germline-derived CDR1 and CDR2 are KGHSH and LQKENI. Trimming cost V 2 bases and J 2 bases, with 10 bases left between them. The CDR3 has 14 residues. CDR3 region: CASSPSDSPYEQYF. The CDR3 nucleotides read TGTGCCAGCTCACCAAGTGACAGTCCCTACGAGCAGTACTTC.